The text below deals with one TCR beta chain. Its antigen is currently unknown. V was clipped by 2 bases and J by 10 bases, with 9 bases between them. This CDR3 has 12 residues. The germline V gene has CDR1 SGHKS and CDR2 YYEKEE (reference sequence). The sample comes from a study of PD-1 blockade in classical Hodgkin lymphoma. Time point specified: cycle 4 day 1 (C4D1), after more than 5 weeks of nivolumab. With no exception, relapse followed autologous stem cell transplantation in all patients, and brentuximab vedotin exposure varied. Out of thawed PBMCs, magnetic negative selection purified CD4+ T cells. Points from the study as a whole: Newly diagnosed and completely responding patients shared comparable baseline diversity.

Clones were sequenced by immunoSEQ multiplex PCR, and TCRdb holds only the in-frame ones, with some missing. This table holds tens of thousands of clones, approximately 81% found once. This clonotype was obtained from a human donor with classical Hodgkin lymphoma. The chain couples TRBV5-5 to TRBJ1-4; no firm D call. The sequenced sample was CD4+ T cells from blood, obtained before the fourth cycle of nivolumab. CDR3 loop: CASSLLDGKLFF. The CDR3 coding sequence is TGTGCCAGCAGCTTATTGGACGGAAAACTGTTTTTT.